Included here is one T cell receptor (beta chain) sequence, with context. This clonotype showed up just a few times. Its antigen is currently not known. It has no much larger one-base neighbor in the sample; base qualities were not kept. This sample is part of a study of T cell repertoires in cytomegalovirus infection (dated by TCRdb to the late 2010s). Background on the whole study: The HLA type of each donor mattered for the analysis, because public TCR beta signatures pointed to carriage of CMV infection along with the matching HLA type.

Sequenced using an Illumina HiSeq 1500. TCRdb applied fastp at Q25 and MiXCR to the public reads, then kept only in-frame beta chains. Duplicate CDR3 protein sequences are folded into a single record with the most common DNA and genes. Across this sample there are about 530,000 distinct CDR3 sequences, with around 27% seen only once. Clones ranked in the top ten supply about 13% of the sample. The CDR3 runs 12 amino acids, cysteine and phenylalanine included. Only CDR3 DNA remains: 36 bases, in frame from the first base. V loses 6 bases of germline sequence and J loses 1 base, and the interval between the two ends is 6 bases. Taken from the germline V gene, the CDR1 and CDR2 loops are LGHNT and FRNRAP. Overall study outcomes, separate from this receptor: In the ex vivo response, HLA-C-restricted CMV-specific TCR beta clonotypes were dominant, and in two of eight donors the single most frequent clonotype came from this HLA-C-restricted group. In both this cohort and an independent cohort of under 450 donors, the cumulative frequency of public TCR beta family members distinguished carriers of CMV infection plus the relevant HLA type.

In this chain, TRBV12-5 is recombined with TRBJ1-1; the best D guess is TRBD1, with 5 bases matching. The clonotype originates from a human donor in good health (CMV status not recorded). Some clones in this sample may be carry-over from other donors' samples. Sequencing was carried out using PBMCs. The DNA sequence follows: TGTGCTAGTGGGGGGGGGAACACTGAAGCTTTCTTT. Protein translation: CASGGGNTEAFF.